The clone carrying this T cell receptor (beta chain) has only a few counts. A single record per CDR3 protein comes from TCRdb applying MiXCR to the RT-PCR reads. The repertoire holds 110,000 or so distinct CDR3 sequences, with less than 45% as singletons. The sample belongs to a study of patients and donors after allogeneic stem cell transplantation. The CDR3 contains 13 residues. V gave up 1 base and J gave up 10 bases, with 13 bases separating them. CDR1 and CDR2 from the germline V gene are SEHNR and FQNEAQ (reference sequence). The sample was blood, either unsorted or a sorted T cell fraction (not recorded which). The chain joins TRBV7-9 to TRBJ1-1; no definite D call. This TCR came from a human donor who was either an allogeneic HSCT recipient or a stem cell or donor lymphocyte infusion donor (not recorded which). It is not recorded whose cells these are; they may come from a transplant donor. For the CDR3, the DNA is TGTGCCAGCAGCTTAGACGGTACTGAGGGAGCTTTCTTT. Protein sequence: CASSLDGTEGAFF.